This T cell receptor beta chain was recovered during a study of T cells in Graves' hyperthyroidism and ophthalmopathy. The study, taken as a whole, reports: Stable hyperthyroidism was separated from ophthalmopathy by a model based on 13 V-J features. Peripheral blood also featured most of the thyroid clonotypes expanded above 0.001.

This CDR3 has 17 residues. CDR1 KGHSH and CDR2 LQKENI come from the germline V gene. V shed 2 bases and J shed 0 bases, with 11 bases lying between them. Amplification targeted TCR beta CDR3 regions from RNA transcripts. HTBI primers were the set used in a first-round RT-PCR of the TCR CDR3. Using its own MiXCR run on the multiplex PCR reads, TCRdb lists one record per CDR3 protein. The repertoire holds 310,000 or so distinct CDR3 sequences, with over 15% as singletons. This clonotype was observed a few times. What it binds is unknown. Sequenced sample: blood. The receptor comes from a woman aged 55-75 years with Graves' ophthalmopathy. The genes are TRBV18 and TRBJ2-6; D call uncertain. In DNA form, the CDR3 reads TGTGCCAGCTCACCAGTCTCTCTAAACTCTGGGGCCAACGTCCTGACTTTC. Translation gives CASSPVSLNSGANVLTF.